The sequence of this TCR beta chain was determined in a study of a mutant IDH1 vaccine in newly diagnosed glioma. Study summary: Patients previously underwent radiotherapy, temozolomide, or both, and most underwent both. The timing of visit V12 was week 35, and that of visit V13 was week 47.

The time point: week 47, end of study. Vaccine doses each comprised 300 ug of mutant IDH1 20-mer peptide, with topical imiquimod. The vaccination schedule gave patients eight doses in weeks 1, 3, 5, 7, 11, 15, 19 and 23. Sequencing used immunoSEQ multiplex PCR; TCRdb keeps in-frame clones, though not all of them. This table holds about 56,000 clones, about 71% found once. Relative to its sample, this clone is medium-sized. Its antigen is still unknown. Findings and caveats of the study: The study observed vaccine-induced immune responses in 85% to 95% of patients.

V was cut by 4 bases and J by 2 bases, with 2 bases left in between. This CDR3 region has 12 residues. The germline V gene encodes CDR1 LGHNA and CDR2 YNFKEQ. The rearrangement joins TRBV4-2 to TRBJ2-2; no clear D gene. The source is a man over 45 with glioma. This sample comprised PBMCs, obtained from a glioma patient whose treatment included an IDH1 peptide vaccine. The CDR3 loop reads CASSPNTGELFF. CDR3 DNA sequence: TGTGCCAGCAGCCCTAACACCGGGGAGCTGTTTTTT.